This T cell receptor (beta chain) emerged from a study of blood T cell repertoires in COVID-19. Study-level background: Whether acute or convalescent, the COVID-19 samples came from the United States, Italy and Spain. Sources were T cells, B-cell-depleted T cells, or PBMCs; the material itself was cDNA or gDNA.

This clone appeared once. How the authors handled the data: Using reference gene primer amplification, nucleated cell counts were estimated. Method: immunoSEQ multiplex PCR; TCRdb's copy keeps in-frame clones and lacks some. D and trimming come from the DNA, and the V and J calls and clone size come from that table. Of about 120,000 clones listed, about 89% are singletons. Deletions cut 5 bases from V and 3 bases from J, with 6 bases between. Germline V gene lookup returns CDR1 SNHLY and CDR2 FYNNEI. This CDR3 spans 12 amino acids. The sequenced material came from peripheral blood. V usage is TRBV2 and J usage is TRBJ2-3; D remains unclear. The TCR comes from a man aged 35-49 years with acute or convalescent COVID-19. This CDR3 reads CASSRATDTQYF. CDR3 coding DNA: TGTGCCAGCAGTCGAGCAACAGATACGCAGTATTTT.